These T cell receptor beta chains were read from a single sample in a study of cytomegalovirus exposure and HLA in healthy donors. Assay: immunoSEQ multiplex PCR; the TCRdb copy retains only in-frame clones and omits some. In total, the table holds 30,000 to 40,000 clones. The sample comprised PBMCs. These TCRs come from a human donor in good health. Both conserved end residues are part of each CDR3. D genes are given only for firm matches. For some rows the clone size is stated as once, few or many, or as a class when expanded; others skip it.

j_call clone_size v_call d_call cdr3_nt cdr3_aa
TRBJ1-4 NA TRBV5-8 TRBD1 TGTGCCAGCAGACCCGGACAGGGGGCCTATGAAAAACTGTTTTTT CASRPGQGAYEKLFF
TRBJ2-5 NA TRBV7-8 TRBD1 TGTGCCAGCAGCTTCCGCCCACAGGGGGCAGGACGAGAGACCCAGTACTTC CASSFRPQGAGRETQYF
TRBJ2-6 NA TRBV7-3 TRBD1 TGTGCCAGCAGGGCGAGGACAGGGGGCTCTGGGGCCAACGTCCTGACTTTC CASRARTGGSGANVLTF
TRBJ1-2 NA TRBV19 TRBD1 TGTGCCAGTAGACCTCCGGGACAGGGCTATGGCTACACCTTC CASRPPGQGYGYTF
TRBJ2-3 NA TRBV6-4 NA TGTGCCAGCAGTGACTCCCACTCTAGCACAGATACGCAGTATTTT CASSDSHSSTDTQYF
TRBJ1-1 NA TRBV6-5 TRBD1 TGTGCCAGCAGTGACCTGGACAGGGCAAAAGCTTTCTTT CASSDLDRAKAFF
TRBJ2-5 NA TRBV7-3 TRBD2 TGTGCCAGCAGCCAGACTAGCGGGGGGATTGAGACCCAGTACTTC CASSQTSGGIETQYF
TRBJ1-5 NA TRBV6-1 NA TGTGCCAGCAGTGAATTTGGGGGGAGCAATCAGCCCCAGCATTTT CASSEFGGSNQPQHF
TRBJ2-7 medium-sized TRBV28 TRBD1 TGTGCCAGCAGTGGGACAGCACATACCTACGAGCAGTACTTC CASSGTAHTYEQYF
TRBJ2-1 NA TRBV11-2 NA TGTGCCACCCAGGGGGGCGACAATGAGCAGTTCTTC CATQGGDNEQFF
TRBJ2-3 NA TRBV7-3 NA TGTGCCAGCAGCTTACCCTCCACAGATACGCAGTATTTT CASSLPSTDTQYF
TRBJ1-5 NA TRBV30 NA TGTGCCGGGCAGACAGGCGATCAGCCCCAGCATTTT CAGQTGDQPQHF
TRBJ1-2 NA TRBV5-4 NA TGTGCCAGCCGGGGTGACAGGAACTATGGCTACACCTTC CASRGDRNYGYTF
TRBJ1-1 NA TRBV29-1 NA TGCAGCGTCTTGACTGGGGGCGCTGAAGCTTTCTTT CSVLTGGAEAFF
TRBJ1-2 NA TRBV13 TRBD1 TGTGCCAGCACCCGGGACAGGGCGCTTGGCTACACCTTC CASTRDRALGYTF
TRBJ1-5 NA TRBV18 NA TGTGCCAGCTCCCCGGGGGGCAATCAGCCCCAGCATTTT CASSPGGNQPQHF
TRBJ2-7 NA TRBV29-1 TRBD1 TGCAGCGCTACAGGGACAGGGATTTCCCACGAGCAGTACTTC CSATGTGISHEQYF
TRBJ1-1 NA TRBV27 TRBD1 TGTGCCAGCAGTTTATATGGACAGGGCACTGAAGCTTTCTTT CASSLYGQGTEAFF
TRBJ2-3 NA TRBV2 TRBD1 TGTGCCAGCAGTGAGGCGGCAGGGGGCGCGAATACGCAGTATTTT CASSEAAGGANTQYF
TRBJ1-6 NA TRBV18 TRBD1 TGTGCCAGCTCACTACCTACAGGGGGCTTATCGTATAATTCACACCTCCACTTT CASSLPTGGLSYNSHLHF
TRBJ2-3 NA TRBV6-1 NA TGTGCCAGCAGTGCGCAGATACCAGGGATGGATACGCAGTATTTT CASSAQIPGMDTQYF
TRBJ2-7 NA TRBV5-4 NA TGTGCCAGCAGCCAGGACAGAACCGAGCAGTACTTC CASSQDRTEQYF
TRBJ1-5 NA TRBV27 TRBD1 TGTGCCAGCAGTCCATTCAGAGGGGGCCGACTAGACCAGCCCCAGCATTTT CASSPFRGGRLDQPQHF
TRBJ1-1 NA TRBV4-1 TRBD1 TGCGCCAGCAGCCAAGGACAGGGGCGGAACACTGAAGCTTTCTTT CASSQGQGRNTEAFF
TRBJ2-5 NA TRBV5-4 NA TGTGCCAGCAGCTTGGTATCGGCAGGCGAAGAGACCCAGTACTTC CASSLVSAGEETQYF
TRBJ2-5 NA TRBV7-9 TRBD1 TGTGCCAGCAGCAACCCTCGGGACAGAGGCCAGTACTTC CASSNPRDRGQYF
TRBJ2-5 NA TRBV30 NA TGTGCCCTTCGGAGGGGTTCGGAGACCCAGTACTTC CALRRGSETQYF
TRBJ2-7 NA TRBV7-6 TRBD2 TGTGCCAGCAGCTTAGGTGGCGGGGGTTCCTACGAGCAGTACTTC CASSLGGGGSYEQYF
TRBJ2-4 NA TRBV5-6 TRBD2 TGTGCCAGCAGCTTGCGCCGACTAGCGGGGAGAGGGGACATTCAGTACTTC CASSLRRLAGRGDIQYF
TRBJ2-3 NA TRBV5-4 TRBD1 TGTGCCAGCAGCCTGGGTCAGGGGGCGGTTGGCACAGATACGCAGTATTTT CASSLGQGAVGTDTQYF
TRBJ2-7 NA TRBV5-5 NA TGTGCCAGCAGCTTTAGTCCCCAGGGAGGAGTCTACGAGCAGTACTTC CASSFSPQGGVYEQYF
TRBJ1-3 NA TRBV18 NA TGTGCCAGCTCACCACAGAGCTCTGGAAACACCATATATTTT CASSPQSSGNTIYF
TRBJ1-1 NA TRBV30 NA TGTGCCTGGGGACATCTGAACACTGAAGCTTTCTTT CAWGHLNTEAFF
TRBJ1-1 NA TRBV30 NA TGTGCCTGGAGTGTGGGGGGTCAAAATGAAGCTTTCTTT CAWSVGGQNEAFF
TRBJ2-2 NA TRBV13 NA TGTGCCAGCAGTGAGCATAACTTAGGAGAAGTCGACACCGGGGAGCTGTTTTTT CASSEHNLGEVDTGELFF
TRBJ1-2 NA TRBV7-9 NA TGTGCCACCGTAACCGGGGGGGGAGTCTATGGCTACACCTTC CATVTGGGVYGYTF
TRBJ1-4 NA TRBV2 TRBD1 TGTGCCAGCAGTGAATCACAGGGGGCTGGTGAAAAACTGTTTTTT CASSESQGAGEKLFF
TRBJ1-2 NA TRBV30 NA TGTGCCTGGAGCCCGGACAGCCCGGGGCATGGCTACACCTTC CAWSPDSPGHGYTF
TRBJ2-5 NA TRBV6-5 TRBD2 TGTGCCAGCAGATCCGGGACTAGCAAAGAGACCCAGTACTTC CASRSGTSKETQYF
TRBJ2-3 NA TRBV28 TRBD2 TGTGCCAGCAGCATTAGCGGGGGGGCGCGTACGCAGTATTTT CASSISGGARTQYF
TRBJ1-2 NA TRBV15 TRBD1 TGTGCCACCAGCAGAGGGCGGACAGGGACCCCAAGCGATGGCTACACCTTC CATSRGRTGTPSDGYTF
TRBJ1-2 NA TRBV5-5 TRBD1 TGTGCCAGCAGCTTGGGGACAGGAGAAAACTATGGCTACACCTTC CASSLGTGENYGYTF
TRBJ1-2 NA TRBV7-2 NA TGTGCCAGCAGCTTATCGACATCTAACTATGGCTACACCTTC CASSLSTSNYGYTF
TRBJ2-5 NA TRBV7-9 NA TGTGCCAGCAGCTTATTTGTATTTGAGCAAGAGACCCAGTACTTC CASSLFVFEQETQYF
TRBJ2-5 NA TRBV27 TRBD2 TGTGCCAGCAGTTTTAGAGGGCCGGCGGGGGTACCGGGGACCCAGTACTTC CASSFRGPAGVPGTQYF
TRBJ1-6 NA TRBV19 NA TGTGCCAGTAGTATAGTGTCCGGTCTGTCGGGGAATTCACCCCTCCACTTT CASSIVSGLSGNSPLHF
TRBJ1-2 NA TRBV5-1 NA TGCGCCAGCAGCTTGGGACAAGGAGGTGGCTATGGCTACACCTTC CASSLGQGGGYGYTF
TRBJ2-7 NA TRBV7-6 NA TGTGCCAGCAGCCCCTTTCCCGGGACTCCCTCCTACGAGCAGTACTTC CASSPFPGTPSYEQYF